Here is one T cell receptor beta chain with its context. Its antigen is unknown. Base qualities were left out, and no much larger clone turns up one base away. The data belong to a study of PD-L1 blockade in urothelial cancer (dated by TCRdb to between 2016 and 2019). Background on the whole study: All patients started therapy around 2014 and received atezolizumab 1,200 mg intravenously every 3 weeks. About 90% of the 29 patients were identified as males with urothelial cancer of bladder origin, and a prior smoking history was reported by 18 of 29 patients. Patients had an ECOG performance status of 0 or 1 and had received between 0 and 3 prior chemotherapy regimens. Blood samples were analyzed at two time points: 3 weeks after treatment start (second dose) and 6 weeks after treatment start. Blood samples gave a median of approximately 150,000 T cells and roughly 83,000 unique TCRs, with a median clonality of about 0.078. The study, an exploratory multi-omic analysis, examined somatic, immune and clinical correlates of response to PD-L1 blockade with atezolizumab in urothelial cancer. Pretreatment tumor samples and matched peripheral blood, collected serially before and after atezolizumab treatment, underwent TCR sequencing. Durable clinical benefit was defined as progression-free survival longer than 6 months, and TCR features were also tested against progression-free and overall survival. In the same patients, whole exome sequencing and RNA sequencing of pretreatment tumors were performed in addition to TCR sequencing. Fewer than ten patients reached durable clinical benefit, while fewer than 25 patients did not. Approximately 29 patients had pretreatment blood TCR-seq, around 25 had at least one posttreatment blood collection, and around 25 had tumor TCR-seq.

The time point label of this sample denotes: pretreatment peripheral blood. The cohort included roughly 29 patients with locally advanced or metastatic urothelial carcinoma who were treated at Memorial Sloan Kettering on a trial protocol. Peripheral blood mononuclear cells were collected pretreatment and during treatment, with between 1 and 8 total time points obtained per patient. The Qiagen DNeasy Blood extraction kit was used to purify genomic DNA from total PBMCs and tumor samples. PBMCs were collected pretreatment and during treatment, and were isolated and stored as previously described. V ends up 0 bases short and J 0 bases short, with an unmatched junction base count of 2. CDR1 and CDR2 are drawn from the germline V gene (reference sequence): LNHNV, YYDKDF. Reading from cysteine to phenylalanine, the CDR3 counts 15 amino acids. The read is trimmed to its CDR3 DNA, 45 bases read in frame from base 1.

The paper as a whole reports these results and caveats: A pretreatment peripheral blood TCR clonality below the median was linked to improved progression-free and overall survival. Because the sample size was small (n ≈ 27) and many exploratory analyses were performed, the results are intended to be hypothesis-generating. Greater expansion of tumor-associated TCR clones in peripheral blood 3 weeks after the start of treatment was observed in patients with durable benefit (n of about 20, p = 0.022).

To estimate absolute template abundance from read counts, synthetic TCR analog templates were spiked into each PCR. The immunoSEQ assay was used to amplify TCRbeta CDR3 regions from genomic DNA with bias-controlled V and J gene primers. Sequencing of rearranged TCRbeta segments was performed at approximately 20X coverage. The published analysis was carried out like this. Clustering was used to correct sequencing errors, and CDR3s were annotated against IMGT to assign V, D and J genes. Downstream analyses used only productive TCRbeta rearrangements, leaving out any out-of-frame or stop-codon sequences. Clonality was calculated as one minus the Shannon entropy normalized by the log of the number of unique productive sequences. Clones differing between time points or between blood and tumor were identified using Fisher's exact test with Benjamini-Hochberg correction, with an adjusted p below 0.01 applied as the threshold. This is the immuneACCESS table as TCRdb keeps it, with only in-frame sequences that have V and J called. A part of the clones is gone; compared with another copy, unresolved V genes explain less than half, and the rest is unexplained. V and J calls and clone size are as listed in that table; D and trimming were resolved from the DNA. This sample is represented by 55,000 to 85,000 clones; 84% of them were singletons. The ten top clones hold about 8.6% of the sample.

The sample in question was PBMCs, obtained around atezolizumab (anti-PD-L1) treatment. The TCR was taken from a woman in her 70s with urothelial cancer. The chain employs TRBV15 and TRBJ2-7; TRBD2 matches 7 bases in the middle. The CDR3 reads as follows: CATSRDRGSSYEQYF. Read as DNA, the sequence is TGTGCCACCAGCAGAGACCGCGGGAGCTCCTACGAGCAGTACTTC.